Given below is one TCR beta chain in context. The clone's antigen remains unknown. Base qualities are not recorded, but no much larger clone differs from it by a single base. This record comes from a study of CD8 T cells in Susac syndrome (dated by TCRdb to 2018 to 2020). Study-level background: Repertoire sequencing was used to test whether CD8+ T cell activation and differentiation in Susac syndrome was antigen driven. CD8+ T cell repertoire clonality was compared between some 12 healthy donors, around 14 Susac syndrome patients and around 15 multiple sclerosis patients.

RNA was extracted using the RNeasy kit, and roughly 0.5 to 1 microgram was reverse transcribed with random hexamers. The immunoSEQ multiplex PCR assay, which covers 54 Vbeta and 13 Jbeta segments, was used to amplify TCR beta CDR3 regions. To correct PCR amplification bias, a synthetic template baseline was used for both primer optimization and computational correction. Turning to the authors' computational methods: Reads were annotated to V, D and J genes per IMGT and analyzed with immunoSEQ Analyzer, keeping only productive sequences. Clonality was calculated as one minus the Shannon entropy normalized by log2 of the number of productive unique sequences. For each patient and control, public and private clones were evaluated within the 100 most prevalent clones. Susac-specific clones were defined as absent from healthy and MS cohorts, 1052 published viral clones and other ImmuneACCESS disease sequences. In TCRdb, the public reads were trimmed at Q25 with fastp and aligned with MiXCR, with productive beta chains retained. Records with the same CDR3 protein are collapsed into one entry carrying the most frequent genes and DNA. TCRdb, not the authors, supplied the V and J calls. This sample is represented by hundreds of thousands of distinct CDR3 sequences; around 89% of them were singletons. The ten largest clones take up more than 0.15% of the sample.

The CDR3 measures 14 amino acids from cysteine to phenylalanine. Kept here is only the CDR3 DNA, which spans 42 bases and is read in frame from base 1. V lost 8 bases and J lost 0 bases; the stretch between them is 10 bases long. Based on the germline V gene, the CDR1 and CDR2 sequences are ENHRY and SYGVKD. High-throughput TCR beta sequencing profiled peripheral blood CD8+ and CD4+ T cells from healthy donors, Susac syndrome patients and multiple sclerosis patients. Multiple sclerosis controls were treatment-naive patients with stable or active relapsing-remitting disease fulfilling revised McDonald criteria. Bulk CD8+ and CD4+ T cells were purified magnetically by negative isolation, whereas CD8+ TEMRA cells were enriched by FACS. Blood was collected in EDTA tubes and processed within 24 hours, with PBMCs isolated through density gradient centrifugation. PBMCs intended for TCR sequencing were cryopreserved in liquid nitrogen and were subsequently thawed in a 37 degrees C water bath. The sorted or isolated CD4+, CD8+ and CD8+ TEMRA cells had a purity of 90% or higher.

What the research found in general, with its limitations: The study acknowledged that relatively few individuals were included in the TCR sequencing and HLA analysis.

This clonotype was sampled from a human donor with multiple sclerosis. The rearrangement joined TRBV10-3 to TRBJ2-2; the D gene is not confidently resolved. Sequenced input: CD8+ T cells from PBMCs. The DNA sequence is as follows: TGTGCCATCGGGCCAGACGCGAACACCGGGGAGCTGTTTTTT. Translated, this is CAIGPDANTGELFF.